The clone carrying this TCR beta chain was seen repeatedly, ten times or more. Its specificity is unknown. This sample is part of a study of T cell repertoires in cytomegalovirus infection. Study-level information: CMV epitopes used comprised recently identified HLA-C-restricted ones and well-studied HLA-B-restricted ones.

Germline trimming cut 1 base from V and 12 bases from J; bases unmatched to any gene: 19. CDR1 and CDR2 from the germline V gene are SGHTA and FQGNSA. This CDR3 has 17 residues. TCRdb fed the reads into MiXCR, producing one record per CDR3 protein. The data show a few hundred thousand distinct CDR3 sequences, roughly a third seen once. This chain joins TRBV7-2 and TRBJ2-3; 7 nucleotides agree with TRBD2. This TCR was recovered from a human donor in good health (CMV status not recorded). Some clones in this sample may be carry-over from other donors' samples. Sequencing used cultured PBMCs, obtained from culture after CMV antigen stimulation. The CDR3 reads CASSLELGGSPPSAQYF. The CDR3 DNA follows: TGTGCCAGCAGCTTAGAACTTGGCGGGAGCCCACCCTCTGCTCAGTATTTT.